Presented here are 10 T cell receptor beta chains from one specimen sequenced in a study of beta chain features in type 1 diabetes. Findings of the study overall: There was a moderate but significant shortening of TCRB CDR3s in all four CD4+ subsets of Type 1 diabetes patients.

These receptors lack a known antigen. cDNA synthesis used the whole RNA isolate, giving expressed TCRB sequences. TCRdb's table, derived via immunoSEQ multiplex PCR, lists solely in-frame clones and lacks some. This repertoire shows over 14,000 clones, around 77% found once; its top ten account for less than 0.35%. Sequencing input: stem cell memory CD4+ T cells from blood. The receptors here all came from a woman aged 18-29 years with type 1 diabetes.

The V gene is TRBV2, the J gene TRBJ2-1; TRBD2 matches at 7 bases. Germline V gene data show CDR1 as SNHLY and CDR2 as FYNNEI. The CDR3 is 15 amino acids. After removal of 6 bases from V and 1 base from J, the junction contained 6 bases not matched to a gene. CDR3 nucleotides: TGTGCCAGCAGGGGAGGGGCGGGATCCTACAATGAGCAGTTCTTC. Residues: CASRGGAGSYNEQFF. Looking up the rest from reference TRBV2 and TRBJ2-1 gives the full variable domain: EPEVTQTPSHQVTQMGQEVILRCVPISNHLYFYWYRQILGQKVEFLVSFYNNEISEKSEIFDDQFSVERPDGSNFTLKIRSTKLEDSAMYFCASRGGAGSYNEQFFGPGTRLTVL.

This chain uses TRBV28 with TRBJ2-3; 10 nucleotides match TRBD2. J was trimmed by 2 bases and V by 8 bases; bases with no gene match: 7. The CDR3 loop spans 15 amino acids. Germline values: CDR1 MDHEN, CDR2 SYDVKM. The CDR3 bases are TGTGCCAGCCGTATAGCGGGAGGCCTCACAGATACGCAGTATTTT. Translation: CASRIAGGLTDTQYF.

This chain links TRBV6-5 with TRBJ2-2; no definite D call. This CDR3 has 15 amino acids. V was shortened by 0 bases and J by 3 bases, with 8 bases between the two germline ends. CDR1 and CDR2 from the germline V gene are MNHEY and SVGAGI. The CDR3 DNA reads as TGTGCCAGCAGTTACTCTCCGGGTCACACCGGGGAGCTGTTTTTT. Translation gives CASSYSPGHTGELFF.

This CDR3 reads CASSGSGRQYEQYF. CDR3 nucleotide sequence: TGCGCCAGCAGCGGGAGCGGGAGGCAATACGAGCAGTACTTC. The chain has TRBV5-1 and TRBJ2-7; 9 nucleotides align to TRBD2. The CDR3 contains 14 residues. The germline gives CDR1 SGHRS, CDR2 YFSETQ. Unmatched junction bases numbered 6, after V lost 4 bases and J lost 4 bases.

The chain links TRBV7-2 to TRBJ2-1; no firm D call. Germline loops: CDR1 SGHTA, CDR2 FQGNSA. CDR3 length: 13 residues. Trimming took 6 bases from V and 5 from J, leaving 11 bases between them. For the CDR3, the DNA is TGTGCCAGCAGGCCGCGCGTTCACAATGAGCAGTTCTTC. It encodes CASRPRVHNEQFF.

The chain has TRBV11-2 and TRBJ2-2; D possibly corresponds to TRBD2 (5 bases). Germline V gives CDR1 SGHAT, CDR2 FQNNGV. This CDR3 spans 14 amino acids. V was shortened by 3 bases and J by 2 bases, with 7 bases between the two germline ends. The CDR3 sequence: CASSFRGNTGELFF. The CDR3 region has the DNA TGTGCCAGCAGCTTCCGGGGAAACACCGGGGAGCTGTTTTTT. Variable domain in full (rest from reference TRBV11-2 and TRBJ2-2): EAGVAQSPRYKIIEKRQSVAFWCNPISGHATLYWYQQILGQGPKLLIQFQNNGVVDDSQLPKDRFSAERLKGVDSTLKIQPAKLEDSAVYLCASSFRGNTGELFFGEGSRLTVL.

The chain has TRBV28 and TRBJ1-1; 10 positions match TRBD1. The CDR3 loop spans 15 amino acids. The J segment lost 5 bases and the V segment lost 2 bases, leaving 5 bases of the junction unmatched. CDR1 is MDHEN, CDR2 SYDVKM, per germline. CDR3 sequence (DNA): TGTGCCAGCAGTTTACCGACAGGGGGCCGGACTGAAGCTTTCTTT. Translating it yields CASSLPTGGRTEAFF.

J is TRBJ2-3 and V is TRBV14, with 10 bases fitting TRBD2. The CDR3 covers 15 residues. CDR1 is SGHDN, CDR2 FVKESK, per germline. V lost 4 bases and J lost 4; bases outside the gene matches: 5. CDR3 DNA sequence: TGTGCCAGCAGCCGCGGACTAGCGGAGGCAGATACGCAGTATTTT. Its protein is CASSRGLAEADTQYF.

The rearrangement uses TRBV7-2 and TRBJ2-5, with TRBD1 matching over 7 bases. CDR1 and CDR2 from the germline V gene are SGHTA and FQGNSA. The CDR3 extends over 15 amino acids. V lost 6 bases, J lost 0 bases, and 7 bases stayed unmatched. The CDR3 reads CASSYRGLYQETQYF. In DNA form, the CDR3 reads TGTGCCAGCAGTTACAGGGGCCTGTACCAAGAGACCCAGTACTTC.

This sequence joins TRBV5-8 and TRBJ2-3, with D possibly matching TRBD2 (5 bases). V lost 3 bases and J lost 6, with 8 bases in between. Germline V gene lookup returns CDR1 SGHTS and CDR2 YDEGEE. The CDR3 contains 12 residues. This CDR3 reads CASSSLADTQYF. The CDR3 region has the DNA TGTGCCAGCAGCTCATTAGCGGATACGCAGTATTTT.